This record looks at one T cell receptor beta chain sequence and its context. Its antigen is not known. The sample is drawn from a study of shared clonotypes between healthy human individuals. Study-wide results and limits: Some clonotypes were shared by all four sorted-subset donors, while others were not shared. The non-shared ones had lower generation probabilities than the shared ones.

Using immunoSEQ multiplex PCR, the repertoire was profiled, and TCRdb retains in-frame clones only, with some absent. Of about 2.4 million clones detected, more than 85% appear once; the ten largest clones hold roughly 0.36%. The sequence derives from a man aged 18 to 30 in good health. Some clones in this sample may be carry-over from other donors' samples. The material sequenced was naive CD4+ T cells from PBMCs. Subset denoted: CD45RA+ positively selected.

The CDR3 bases are TGTGCCAGCAGCTTAGGGACAGGGGTCCCCTACGAGCAGTACTTC. Translated, it gives CASSLGTGVPYEQYF. The chain carries TRBV7-7 and TRBJ2-7, with 9 bases identical to TRBD1. Germline V gene lookup returns CDR1 SSHAT and CDR2 FNYEAQ (reference sequence). The CDR3 is 15 residues long. J lost 2 bases, V lost 1 base, and 3 bases had no gene match. The whole variable domain, filled in from reference TRBV7-7 and TRBJ2-7, reads GAGVSQSPRYKVTKRGQDVTLRCDPISSHATLYWYQQALGQGPEFLTYFNYEAQPDKSGLPSDRFSAERPEGSISTLTIQRTEQRDSAMYRCASSLGTGVPYEQYFGPGTRLTVT.